This TCR beta chain is drawn from a study of CD8+CD57+ T cells in acquired aplastic anemia. Study details: The study obtained an average of about 3.2 ug of DNA from sorted CD4+ and CD8+ cells. General study points: Patients and controls shared over 25 CD8+ CDR3 sequences.

This CDR3 has 15 residues. V lost 2 bases to trimming and J lost 4 bases; unmatched junction nucleotides: 7. Germline-derived CDR1 and CDR2 are MNHEY and SVGEGT. About this clonotype: Its antigen is unknown.

Sequencing was done on patients that had shown CD8+CD57+ cell expansion by flow cytometry. Profiling of TCR beta VDJ combinations and CDR3 sequences used genomic DNA as template. Each CDR3 protein is one row after TCRdb ran MiXCR on the reads. The table has about 160,000 distinct CDR3 sequences, roughly 45% seen once. The V call is TRBV6-2 or TRBV6-3, the J call TRBJ1-2; 7 bases map to TRBD1. The TCR sequence derives from a human donor with aplastic anemia. Source material: sorted CD4+, CD8+, or CD8+CD57+ T cells (not recorded which) from PBMCs. DNA for the CDR3: TGTGCCAGCAGTTACCCGGACAGGCCTCCCTATGGCTACACCTTC. As protein: CASSYPDRPPYGYTF.